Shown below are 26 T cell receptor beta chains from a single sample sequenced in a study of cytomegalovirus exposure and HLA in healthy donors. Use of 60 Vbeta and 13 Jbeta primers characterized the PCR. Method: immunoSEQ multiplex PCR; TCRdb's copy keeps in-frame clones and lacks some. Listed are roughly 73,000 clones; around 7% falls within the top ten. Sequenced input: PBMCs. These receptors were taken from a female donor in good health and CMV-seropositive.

The CDR3 coding sequence is TGTGCCAGCAGTTATAGTGGGGGGTATAATTCACCCCTCCACTTT. Amino acid sequence: CASSYSGGYNSPLHF. This chain connects TRBV6-5 to TRBJ1-6; possibly TRBD1 for D (5 bases). CDR1 MNHEY and CDR2 SVGAGI come from the germline V gene. The CDR3 is 15 residues long. V lost 3 bases, J lost 4 bases, and 10 bases lay in between.

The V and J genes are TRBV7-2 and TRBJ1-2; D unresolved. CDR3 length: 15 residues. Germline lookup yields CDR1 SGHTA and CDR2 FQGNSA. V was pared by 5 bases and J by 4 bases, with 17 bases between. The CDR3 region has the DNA TGTGCCAGCAGCCCTGATCCTGGCCGTCCCTATGGCTACACCTTC. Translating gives CASSPDPGRPYGYTF.

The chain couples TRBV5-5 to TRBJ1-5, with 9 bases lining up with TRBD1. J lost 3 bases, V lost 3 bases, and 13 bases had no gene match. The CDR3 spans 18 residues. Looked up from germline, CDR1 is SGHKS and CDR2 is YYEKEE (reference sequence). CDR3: CASSSTFRDRVLNQPQHF. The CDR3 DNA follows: TGTGCCAGCAGCTCGACGTTCCGGGACAGGGTTCTCAATCAGCCCCAGCATTTT.

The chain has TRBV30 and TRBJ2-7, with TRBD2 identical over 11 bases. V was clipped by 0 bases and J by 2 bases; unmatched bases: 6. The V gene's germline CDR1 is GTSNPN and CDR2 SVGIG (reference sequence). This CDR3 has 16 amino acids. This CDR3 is CAWSVPIAGGPYEQYF. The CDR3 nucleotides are TGTGCCTGGAGTGTACCTATAGCGGGAGGGCCCTACGAGCAGTACTTC.

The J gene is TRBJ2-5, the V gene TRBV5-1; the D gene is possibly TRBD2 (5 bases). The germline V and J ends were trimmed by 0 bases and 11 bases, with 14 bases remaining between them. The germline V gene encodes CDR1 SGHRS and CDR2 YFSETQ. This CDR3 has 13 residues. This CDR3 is CASSLVREKEQYF. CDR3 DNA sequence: TGCGCCAGCAGCTTGGTACGGGAAAAAGAGCAGTACTTC.

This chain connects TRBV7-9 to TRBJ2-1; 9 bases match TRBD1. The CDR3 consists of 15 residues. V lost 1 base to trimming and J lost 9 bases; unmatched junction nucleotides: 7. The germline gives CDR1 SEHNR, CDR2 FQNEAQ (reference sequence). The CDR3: CASSLGGTGSFEQFF. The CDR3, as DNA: TGTGCCAGCAGCTTAGGAGGGACAGGGAGTTTTGAGCAGTTCTTC.

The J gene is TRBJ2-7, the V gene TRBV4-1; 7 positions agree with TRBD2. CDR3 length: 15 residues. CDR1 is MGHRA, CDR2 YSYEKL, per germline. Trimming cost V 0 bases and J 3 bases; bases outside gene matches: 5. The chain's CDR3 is CASSQERETDYEQYF. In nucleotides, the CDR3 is TGCGCCAGCAGCCAAGAGCGGGAGACCGACTACGAGCAGTACTTC.

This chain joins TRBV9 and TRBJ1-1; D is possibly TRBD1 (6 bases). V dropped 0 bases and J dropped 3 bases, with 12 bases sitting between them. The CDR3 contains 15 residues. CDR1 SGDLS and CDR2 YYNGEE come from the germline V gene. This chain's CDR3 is CASSVGTGTDTEAFF. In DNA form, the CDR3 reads TGTGCCAGCAGCGTAGGAACAGGGACGGACACTGAAGCTTTCTTT.

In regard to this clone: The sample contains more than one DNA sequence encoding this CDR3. This CDR3 reads CASSSRTGRGQPQHF. CDR3 coding DNA: TGTGCCAGCAGCTCTCGGACAGGGAGAGGTCAGCCCCAGCATTTT. V and J are TRBV6-5 and TRBJ1-5; 8 bases fit TRBD1. The V gene end was trimmed by 6 bases and the J gene end by 6 bases; junction bases not matched to a gene: 10. The CDR3 sequence is 15 residues long. CDR1 is MNHEY and CDR2 is SVGAGI in the germline V gene.

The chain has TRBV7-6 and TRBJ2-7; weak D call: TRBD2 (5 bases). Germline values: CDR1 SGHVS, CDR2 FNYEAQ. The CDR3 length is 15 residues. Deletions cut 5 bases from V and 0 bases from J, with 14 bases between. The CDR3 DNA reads TGTGCCAGCAGCGGCCCCGATCGGGGCTCCTACGAGCAGTACTTC. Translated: CASSGPDRGSYEQYF.

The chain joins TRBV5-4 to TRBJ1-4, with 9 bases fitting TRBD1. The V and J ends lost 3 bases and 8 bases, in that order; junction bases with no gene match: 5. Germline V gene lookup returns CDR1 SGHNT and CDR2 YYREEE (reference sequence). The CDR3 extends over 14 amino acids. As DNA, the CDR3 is TGTGCCAGCAGCTCGAGGGACAGGGACGAAAAACTGTTTTTT. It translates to CASSSRDRDEKLFF.

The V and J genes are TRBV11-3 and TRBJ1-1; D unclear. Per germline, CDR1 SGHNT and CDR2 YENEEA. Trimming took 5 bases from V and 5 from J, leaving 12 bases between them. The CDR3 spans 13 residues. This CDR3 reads CASSVTSRTEAFF. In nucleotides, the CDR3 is TGTGCCAGCAGCGTGACTAGCCGAACTGAAGCTTTCTTT.

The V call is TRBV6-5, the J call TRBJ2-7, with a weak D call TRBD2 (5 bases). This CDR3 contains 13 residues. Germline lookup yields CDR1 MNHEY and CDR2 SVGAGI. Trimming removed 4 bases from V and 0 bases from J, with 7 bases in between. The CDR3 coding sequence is TGTGCCAGCAGTTTCCGGGACTCCTACGAGCAGTACTTC. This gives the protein CASSFRDSYEQYF.

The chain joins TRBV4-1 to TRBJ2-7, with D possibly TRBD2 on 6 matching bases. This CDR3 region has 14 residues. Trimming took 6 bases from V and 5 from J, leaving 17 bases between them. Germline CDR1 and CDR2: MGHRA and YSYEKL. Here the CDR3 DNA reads TGCGCCAGCAGTATCAGACGCGGGGCGGACGAGCAGTACTTC. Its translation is CASSIRRGADEQYF.

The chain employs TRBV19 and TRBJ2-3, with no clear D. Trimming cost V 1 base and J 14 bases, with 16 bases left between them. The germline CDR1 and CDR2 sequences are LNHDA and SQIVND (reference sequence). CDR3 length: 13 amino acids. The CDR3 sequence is CASSIGLLDRRYF. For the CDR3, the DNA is TGTGCCAGTAGTATAGGTCTCCTAGACCGCCGGTATTTT.

The chain's CDR3 is CASSLEGAGTQYF. Written as DNA, the CDR3 is TGCGCCAGCAGCTTGGAAGGGGCTGGAACCCAGTACTTC. The rearrangement joins TRBV5-1 to TRBJ2-5, with D perhaps matching TRBD1 (5 bases). V was trimmed by 0 bases and J by 8 bases, leaving 11 bases between them. CDR1 is SGHRS, CDR2 YFSETQ, per germline. This CDR3 has 13 amino acids. Using reference TRBV5-1 and TRBJ2-5 for the parts outside the CDR3, the full variable domain is KAGVTQTPRYLIKTRGQQVTLSCSPISGHRSVSWYQQTPGQGLQFLFEYFSETQRNKGNFPGRFSGRQFSNSRSEMNVSTLELGDSALYLCASSLEGAGTQYFGPGTRLLVL.

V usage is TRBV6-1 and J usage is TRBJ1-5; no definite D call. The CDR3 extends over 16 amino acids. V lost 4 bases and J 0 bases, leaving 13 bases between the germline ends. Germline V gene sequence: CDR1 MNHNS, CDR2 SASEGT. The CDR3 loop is CASSVYGITSNQPQHF. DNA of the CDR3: TGTGCCAGCAGTGTATACGGGATAACTAGCAATCAGCCCCAGCATTTT.

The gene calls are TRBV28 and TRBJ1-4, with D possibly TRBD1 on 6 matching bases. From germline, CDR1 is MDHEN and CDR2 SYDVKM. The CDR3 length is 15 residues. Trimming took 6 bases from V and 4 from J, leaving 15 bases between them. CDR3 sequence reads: CASSPSRGFNEKLFF. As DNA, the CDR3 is TGTGCCAGCAGCCCCTCGAGGGGGTTTAATGAAAAACTGTTTTTT.

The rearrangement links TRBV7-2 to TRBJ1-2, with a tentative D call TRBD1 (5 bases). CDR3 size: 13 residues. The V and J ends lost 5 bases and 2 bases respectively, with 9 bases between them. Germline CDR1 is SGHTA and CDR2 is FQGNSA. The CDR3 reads CASSPTANYGYTF. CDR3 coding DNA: TGTGCCAGCAGCCCGACAGCAAACTATGGCTACACCTTC.

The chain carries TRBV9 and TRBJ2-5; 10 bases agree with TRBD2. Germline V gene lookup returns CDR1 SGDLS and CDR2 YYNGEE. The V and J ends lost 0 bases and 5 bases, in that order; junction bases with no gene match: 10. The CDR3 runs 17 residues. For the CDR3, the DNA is TGTGCCAGCAGCGTAGAAGGGAGCGGGGGGGCTGGGGAGACCCAGTACTTC. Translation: CASSVEGSGGAGETQYF.

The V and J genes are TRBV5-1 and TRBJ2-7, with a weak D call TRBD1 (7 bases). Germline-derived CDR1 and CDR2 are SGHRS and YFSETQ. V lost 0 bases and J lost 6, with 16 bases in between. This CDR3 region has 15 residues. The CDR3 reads CASSLAQGGMLEQYF. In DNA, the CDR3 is TGCGCCAGCAGCTTGGCCCAGGGGGGAATGCTCGAGCAGTACTTC.

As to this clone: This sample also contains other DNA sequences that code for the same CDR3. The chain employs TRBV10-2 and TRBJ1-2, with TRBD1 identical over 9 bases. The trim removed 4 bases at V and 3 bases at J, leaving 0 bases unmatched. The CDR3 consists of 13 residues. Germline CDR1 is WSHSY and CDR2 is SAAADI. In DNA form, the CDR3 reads TGCGCCAGCAGTGGGACAGGGGACTATGGCTACACCTTC. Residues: CASSGTGDYGYTF.

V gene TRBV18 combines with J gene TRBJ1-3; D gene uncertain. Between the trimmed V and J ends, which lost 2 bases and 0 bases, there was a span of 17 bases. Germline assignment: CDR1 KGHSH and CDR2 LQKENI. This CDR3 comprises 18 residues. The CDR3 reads CASSPETISMSSGNTIYF. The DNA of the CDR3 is TGTGCCAGCTCACCAGAGACAATTTCGATGAGCTCTGGAAACACCATATATTTT.

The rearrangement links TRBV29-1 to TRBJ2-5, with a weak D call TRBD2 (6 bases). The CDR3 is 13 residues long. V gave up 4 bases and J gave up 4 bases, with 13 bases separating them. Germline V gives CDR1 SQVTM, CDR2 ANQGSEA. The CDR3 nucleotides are TGCAGCGTTGTTTTAGGAGGGATAGAGACCCAGTACTTC. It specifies CSVVLGGIETQYF.

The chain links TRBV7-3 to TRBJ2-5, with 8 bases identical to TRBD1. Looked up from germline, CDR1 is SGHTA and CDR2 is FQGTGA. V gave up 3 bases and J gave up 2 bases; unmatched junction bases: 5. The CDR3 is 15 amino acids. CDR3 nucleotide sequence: TGTGCCAGCAGCTTCACAGGGGGGACACAAGAGACCCAGTACTTC. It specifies CASSFTGGTQETQYF.

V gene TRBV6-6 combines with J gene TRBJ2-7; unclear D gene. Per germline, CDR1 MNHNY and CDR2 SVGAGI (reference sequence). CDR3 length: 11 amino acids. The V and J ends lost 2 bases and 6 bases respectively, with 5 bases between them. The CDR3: CASSYVSEQYF. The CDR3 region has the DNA TGTGCCAGCAGTTACGTCTCCGAGCAGTACTTC.